In this sample, the clone carrying this T cell receptor (beta chain) turned up a few times. Assay: immunoSEQ multiplex PCR; the TCRdb copy retains only in-frame clones and omits some. This table holds about 63,000 clones, about 86% found once. The data stem from a study of blood T cell repertoires in COVID-19. Trimming removed 5 bases from V and 2 bases from J, with 12 bases in between. CDR3 length: 14 residues. In germline, CDR1 is SGHTA, CDR2 FQGTGA. The chain couples TRBV7-3 to TRBJ1-1; D possibly corresponds to TRBD1 (5 bases). This clonotype originated in a human donor in a cohort sampled during active COVID-19. Sample: peripheral blood. The CDR3 sequence is CASSPQGRNTEAFF. The CDR3, as DNA: TGTGCCAGCAGCCCTCAGGGTAGAAACACTGAAGCTTTCTTT.